These T cell receptor beta chains were read from a single sample in a study of blood T cell repertoires in COVID-19. This table comes from immunoSEQ multiplex PCR, and its TCRdb copy is limited to in-frame clones, with some not included. The table records about 200,000 clones, 86% of them present only once. The specimen was peripheral blood. These receptors all come from a man in his fifties with acute or convalescent COVID-19. Each CDR3 is given with its conserved first and last residue. A D gene is named only where the DNA matches it firmly. Clone size, where shown, is once, few, many, or a class for clones that have expanded.

clone_size d_call j_call v_call cdr3_nt cdr3_aa
many TRBD1 TRBJ2-7 TRBV3-1/TRBV3-2 TGTGCCAGCAGCTCCAGGGGGTGGTTTCCCCTCAACTTC CASSSRGWFPLNF
once NA TRBJ2-1 TRBV11-3 TGTGCCAGCAGTGTCGGGGGAACGTCGGGAAATGAGCAGTTCTTC CASSVGGTSGNEQFF
NA NA TRBJ1-5 TRBV2 TGTGCCAGCAGTGAAGCGCTCGGGGGGGCCTTCGAGCCCCAGCATTTT CASSEALGGAFEPQHF
NA NA TRBJ1-4 TRBV18 TGTGCCAGCTCACCTGGGCAGCCACCAGAAAAACTGTTTTTT CASSPGQPPEKLFF
NA TRBD1 TRBJ2-1 TRBV6-5 TGTGCCAGCAGGACAGGGGGCAATGTCAATGAGCAGTTCTTC CASRTGGNVNEQFF
NA NA TRBJ1-4 TRBV12-3/TRBV12-4 TGTGCCAGCAGCGGGAGAGAAAAACTGTTTTTT CASSGREKLFF
NA NA TRBJ1-1 TRBV3-1/TRBV3-2 TGTGCCAGCAGCCAAGTCCCCGGGGGGGGGCAGGGGACTGAAGCTTTCTTT CASSQVPGGGQGTEAFF
NA NA TRBJ2-1 TRBV25-1 TGTGCCAGCAGTTACACCTACAATGAGCAGTTCTTC CASSYTYNEQFF
NA TRBD1 TRBJ2-3 TRBV10-1 TGCGCCAGCAGTGATGGGACAGCAAGCACAGATACGCAGTATTTT CASSDGTASTDTQYF
NA NA TRBJ1-1 TRBV12-3/TRBV12-4 TGTGCCAGCAGTTTGTACAGGGCAGCTTTCTTT CASSLYRAAFF
NA NA TRBJ1-4 TRBV5-1 TGCGCCAGCAGCTTGGGCCCCATGGGGGCCGCTGAAAAACTGTTTTTT CASSLGPMGAAEKLFF
NA TRBD2 TRBJ2-1 TRBV10-2 TGCGCCAGCGGGAATTTAGCGGGGGGATCCAATGAGCAGTTCTTC CASGNLAGGSNEQFF
NA TRBD1 TRBJ2-7 TRBV19 TGTGCCAGTAGTATAGGGCAGGGGGCCTCCGAGCAGTACTTC CASSIGQGASEQYF
once NA TRBJ1-1 TRBV6-5 TGTGCCAGCAGCACCCATCGTAGAACTGAAGCTTTCTTT CASSTHRRTEAFF
NA NA TRBJ1-4 TRBV5-8 TGTGCCAGCAGCTTGGGGGCTGCAGGAAAACTGTTTTTT CASSLGAAGKLFF
few NA TRBJ1-2 TRBV14 TGTGCCAGCAGCCATTTCCCCTGGGACACGCCGAGCACCTACTATGGCTACACCTTC CASSHFPWDTPSTYYGYTF
NA NA TRBJ1-2 TRBV30 TGTGCCTGGACCATGGGGGGGGCGGATAACTATGGCTACACCTTC CAWTMGGADNYGYTF
NA NA TRBJ2-5 TRBV5-4 TGTGCCAGCAGCCCCCACACGGCGGACCAAGAGACCCAGTACTTC CASSPHTADQETQYF
NA TRBD1 TRBJ1-3 TRBV19 TGTGCCAGTAGTTCCCTCGGACAGGGCCTAAGCTCTGGAAACACCATATATTTT CASSSLGQGLSSGNTIYF
once TRBD1 TRBJ1-2 TRBV7-8 TGTGCCAGCAGCAAGGACAGGGACTATGGCTACACCTTC CASSKDRDYGYTF
once NA TRBJ2-7 TRBV6-5 TGTGCCAGCAGTTACTCGAACTACCGGTACGAGCAGTACTTC CASSYSNYRYEQYF
NA TRBD2 TRBJ2-7 TRBV3-1/TRBV3-2 TGTGCCAGCAGCCGGGACCCACCGGGACTAGCGGGGGGTGCCTACGAGCAGTACTTC CASSRDPPGLAGGAYEQYF
NA NA TRBJ1-1 TRBV5-1 TGCGCCAGCAGCTTGGCTCCGGAGTCTGAAGCTTTCTTT CASSLAPESEAFF
NA NA TRBJ1-2 TRBV6-5 TGTGCCACCTCCCAGGGCGCACACTATGGCTACACCTTC CATSQGAHYGYTF
NA NA TRBJ1-2 TRBV11-2 TGTGCCAGCAGCTTAGAGGAACAGGGTGACTATGGCTACACCTTC CASSLEEQGDYGYTF
NA NA TRBJ2-7 TRBV28 TGTGCCAGCAGTTCGGACAGCTACGAGCAGTACTTC CASSSDSYEQYF
NA TRBD1 TRBJ1-6 TRBV4-1 TGCGCCAGCAGCCGCGGTACAGGGGGTTCTTATAATTCACCCCTCCACTTT CASSRGTGGSYNSPLHF
NA NA TRBJ1-2 TRBV5-6 TGTGCCAGCAGCTTGGCAGGAGGCCTGCACTATGGCTACACCTTC CASSLAGGLHYGYTF
NA TRBD1 TRBJ2-1 TRBV16 TGTGCCAGCAGACTCCAGGGGGATGAGCAGTTCTTC CASRLQGDEQFF
NA NA TRBJ1-5 TRBV10-3 TGTGCCATCAGTGACCGGAGGGAGGGGTTTGGCAATCAGCCCCAGCATTTT CAISDRREGFGNQPQHF
NA NA TRBJ2-6 TRBV19 TGTGCCAGTAGTATAGATCTTTCCGGGGCCAACGTCCTGACTTTC CASSIDLSGANVLTF
NA NA TRBJ1-5 TRBV10-3 TGTGCCATCAGTGGGGCAGGAGGCGATCAGCCCCAGCATTTT CAISGAGGDQPQHF
NA TRBD1 TRBJ1-4 TRBV30 TGTGCCTGGAGACGGGGACAGTTTAATGAAAAACTGTTTTTT CAWRRGQFNEKLFF
NA TRBD1 TRBJ1-3 TRBV2 TGTGCCAGCAGAGGACAGGGGCCGGGAAACACCATATATTTT CASRGQGPGNTIYF
NA NA TRBJ2-5 TRBV5-1 TGCGCCAGCAGCCCGGACAGCTCCCAAGAGACCCAGTACTTC CASSPDSSQETQYF
few TRBD2 TRBJ2-7 TRBV4-1 TGCGCCAGCAGCCAAACCAGACTAGCAGACTACTACGAGCAGTACTTC CASSQTRLADYYEQYF
NA TRBD1 TRBJ1-5 TRBV2 TGTGCCAGCTCTGGACAGGGATATCAGCCCCAGCATTTT CASSGQGYQPQHF
NA NA TRBJ2-2 TRBV7-9 TGTGCCAGCAGCTTAGGGACAGTTACGAACACCGGGGAGCTGTTTTTT CASSLGTVTNTGELFF
NA TRBD1 TRBJ1-1 TRBV7-8 TGTGCCAGCAGCTTCGACAGGGGTACTGAAGCTTTCTTT CASSFDRGTEAFF
few NA TRBJ1-6 TRBV27 TGTGCCAGCAGTGTAGGCGGGCTCGGTTCACCCCTCCACTTT CASSVGGLGSPLHF
few NA TRBJ2-1 TRBV11-2 TGTGCCAGCAGCTTACCCCAGATAAATGAGCAGTTCTTC CASSLPQINEQFF
NA TRBD1 TRBJ1-6 TRBV3-1/TRBV3-2 TGTGCCAGCAGCCGCGACAGGGTTAGTTCACCCCTCCACTTT CASSRDRVSSPLHF
NA TRBD1 TRBJ1-1 TRBV7-9 TGTGCCAGCAGCCCAGACAGGGACCCCAGGGATGAAGCTTTCTTT CASSPDRDPRDEAFF
few TRBD2 TRBJ2-1 TRBV28 TGTGCCCGGGGGGGGCAGTTCTTC CARGGQFF
NA TRBD2 TRBJ2-1 TRBV6-1 TGTGCCAGCAGTGAATGGGGTGGCGGGACTAGAAGGGTTTTGCAGTTCTTC CASSEWGGGTRRVLQFF
NA TRBD1 TRBJ1-2 TRBV5-6 TGTGCCAGCAGCCCCGGACAGGGGGTGCGCTATGGCTACACCTTC CASSPGQGVRYGYTF
NA TRBD1 TRBJ1-1 TRBV30 TGTGCCTGGGGGACAGGGGGGTTGAACACTGAAGCTTTCTTT CAWGTGGLNTEAFF
NA NA TRBJ2-7 TRBV20-1 TGCAGTGCTGAGATTTCGGGGGAGCAGTACTTC CSAEISGEQYF
once NA TRBJ2-5 TRBV7-3 TGTGCCAGCAGCCCGACAAGCTCCCAAGAGACCCAGTACTTC CASSPTSSQETQYF
few NA TRBJ1-2 TRBV11-2 TGTGCCAGCACCCCCCGCCCGGAGGCGAACTATGGCTACACCTTC CASTPRPEANYGYTF
NA NA TRBJ1-4 TRBV5-1 TGCGCCAGCGCGACCGGGACACACGCGGGCGAAAAACTGTTTTTT CASATGTHAGEKLFF
NA NA TRBJ1-1 TRBV6-5 TGTGCCAGCAGTCAACGTGCCCGCCAGGCTTTCTTT CASSQRARQAFF
NA NA TRBJ1-2 TRBV15 TGTGCCACCAGCGACTGGGGCCAGGCTATGCGCGGCTACACCTTC CATSDWGQAMRGYTF
NA TRBD1 TRBJ1-1 TRBV5-5 TGTGCCAGCAGCTTTTCAGGGGGCAGTCTGGGCACTGAAGCTTTCTTT CASSFSGGSLGTEAFF